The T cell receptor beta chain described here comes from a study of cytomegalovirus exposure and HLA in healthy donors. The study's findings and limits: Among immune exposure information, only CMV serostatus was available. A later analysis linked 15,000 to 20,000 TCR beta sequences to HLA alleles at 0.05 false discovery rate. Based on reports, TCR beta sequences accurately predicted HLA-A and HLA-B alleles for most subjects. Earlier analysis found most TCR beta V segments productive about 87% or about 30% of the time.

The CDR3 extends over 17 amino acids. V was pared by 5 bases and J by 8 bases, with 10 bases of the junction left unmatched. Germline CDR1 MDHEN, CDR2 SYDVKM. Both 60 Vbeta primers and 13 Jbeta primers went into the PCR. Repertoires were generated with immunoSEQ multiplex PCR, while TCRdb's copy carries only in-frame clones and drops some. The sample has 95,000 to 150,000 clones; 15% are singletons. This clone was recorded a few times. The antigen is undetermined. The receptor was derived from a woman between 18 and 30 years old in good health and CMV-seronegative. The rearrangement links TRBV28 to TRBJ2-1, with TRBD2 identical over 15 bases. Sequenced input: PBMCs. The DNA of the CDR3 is TGTGCCAGCAGTATCTTCGGGACTAGCGGGAGGTCGGATGAGCAGTTCTTC. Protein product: CASSIFGTSGRSDEQFF.